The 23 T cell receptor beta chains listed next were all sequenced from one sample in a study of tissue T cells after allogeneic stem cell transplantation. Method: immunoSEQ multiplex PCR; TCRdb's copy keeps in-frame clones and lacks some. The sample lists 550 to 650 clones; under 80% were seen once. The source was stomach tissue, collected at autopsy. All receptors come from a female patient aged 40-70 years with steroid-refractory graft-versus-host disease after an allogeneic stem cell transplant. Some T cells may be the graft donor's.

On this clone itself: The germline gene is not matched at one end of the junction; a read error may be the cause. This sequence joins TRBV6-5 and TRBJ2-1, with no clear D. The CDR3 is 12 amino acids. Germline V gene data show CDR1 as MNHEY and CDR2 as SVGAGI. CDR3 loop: CASRRGRSEQLF. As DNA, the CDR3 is TGTGCCAGCCGGCGAGGAAGATCTGAGCAGCTCTTC.

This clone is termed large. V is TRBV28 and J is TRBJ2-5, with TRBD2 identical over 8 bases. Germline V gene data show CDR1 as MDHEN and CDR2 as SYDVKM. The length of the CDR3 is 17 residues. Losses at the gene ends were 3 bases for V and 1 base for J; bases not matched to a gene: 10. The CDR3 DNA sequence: TGTGCCAGCAGTTTTTCGGAGGCACTAGCGGTCCAAGAGACCCAGTACTTC. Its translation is CASSFSEALAVQETQYF.

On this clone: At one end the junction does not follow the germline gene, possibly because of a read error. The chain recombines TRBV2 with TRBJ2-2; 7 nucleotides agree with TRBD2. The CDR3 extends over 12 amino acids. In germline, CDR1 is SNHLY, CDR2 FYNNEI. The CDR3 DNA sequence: TGTGCCAGCAGTCCGGGCCGCGGGGGGCTGTTTTTT. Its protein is CASSPGRGGLFF. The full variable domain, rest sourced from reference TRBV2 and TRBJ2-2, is EPEVTQTPSHQVTQMGQEVILRCVPISNHLYFYWYRQILGQKVEFLVSFYNNEISEKSEIFDDQFSVERPDGSNFTLKIRSTKLEDSAMYFCASSPGRGGLFFGEGSRLTVL.

CDR3 nucleotide sequence: TGTGCCAGCAGGGTTGCCTCAGGGGGCAGGCAGCCCCAGCATTTT. Residues: CASRVASGGRQPQHF. The chain links TRBV6-5 to TRBJ1-5; TRBD1 agrees at 8 bases. V lost 6 bases, J lost 7 bases, and 11 bases stayed unmatched. There are 15 residues in the CDR3. CDR1 and CDR2 (germline): MNHEY, SVGAGI.

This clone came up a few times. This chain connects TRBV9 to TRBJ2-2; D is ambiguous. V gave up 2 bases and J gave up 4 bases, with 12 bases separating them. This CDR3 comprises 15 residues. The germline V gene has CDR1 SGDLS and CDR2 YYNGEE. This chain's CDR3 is CASSVGLLGTGELFF. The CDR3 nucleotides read TGTGCCAGCAGCGTTGGCCTGCTGGGCACCGGGGAGCTGTTTTTT.

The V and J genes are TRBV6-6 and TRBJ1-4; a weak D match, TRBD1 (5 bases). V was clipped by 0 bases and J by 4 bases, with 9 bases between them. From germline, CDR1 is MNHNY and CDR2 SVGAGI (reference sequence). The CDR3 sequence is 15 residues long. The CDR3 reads CASSYSTVYNEKLFF. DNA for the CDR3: TGTGCCAGCAGTTACTCGACAGTTTATAATGAAAAACTGTTTTTT.

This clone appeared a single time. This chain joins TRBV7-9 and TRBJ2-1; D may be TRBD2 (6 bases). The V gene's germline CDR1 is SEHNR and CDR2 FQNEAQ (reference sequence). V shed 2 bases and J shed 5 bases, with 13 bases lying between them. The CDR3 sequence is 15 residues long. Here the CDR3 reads CASSLIGRPHNEQFF. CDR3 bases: TGTGCCAGCAGCTTAATCGGGAGACCCCACAATGAGCAGTTCTTC.

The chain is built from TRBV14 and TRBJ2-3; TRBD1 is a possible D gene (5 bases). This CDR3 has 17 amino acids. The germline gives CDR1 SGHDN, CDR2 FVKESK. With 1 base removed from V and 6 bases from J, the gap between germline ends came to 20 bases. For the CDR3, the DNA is TGTGCCAGCAGCCAAGGCTCTACAGGAAGGTTTTCTGATACGCAGTATTTT. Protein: CASSQGSTGRFSDTQYF.

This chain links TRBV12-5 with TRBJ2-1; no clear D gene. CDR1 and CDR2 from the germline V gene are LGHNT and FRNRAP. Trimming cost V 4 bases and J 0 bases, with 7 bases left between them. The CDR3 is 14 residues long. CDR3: CASGSSSSYNEQFF. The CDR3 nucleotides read TGTGCTAGTGGTTCATCCAGCTCCTACAATGAGCAGTTCTTC.

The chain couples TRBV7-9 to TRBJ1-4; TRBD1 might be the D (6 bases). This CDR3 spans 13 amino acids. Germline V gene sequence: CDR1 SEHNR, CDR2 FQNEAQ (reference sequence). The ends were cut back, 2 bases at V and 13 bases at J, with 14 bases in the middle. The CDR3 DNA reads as TGTGCCAGCAGCTTAAGGAACAGGGAAGCACTGTTTTTT. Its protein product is CASSLRNREALFF.

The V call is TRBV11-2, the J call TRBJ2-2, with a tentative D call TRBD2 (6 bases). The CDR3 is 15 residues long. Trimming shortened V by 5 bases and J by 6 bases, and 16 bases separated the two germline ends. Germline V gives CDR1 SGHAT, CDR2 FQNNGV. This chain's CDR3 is CASSRILAAAGELFF. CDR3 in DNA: TGTGCCAGCAGCAGAATACTAGCTGCGGCCGGGGAGCTGTTTTTT.

CDR3 in amino acids: CASSSLAGGQNTQYF. The CDR3 coding sequence is TGTGCCAGCAGCTCCCTAGCGGGGGGGCAGAATACGCAGTATTTT. The chain combines TRBV11-2 with TRBJ2-3; 12 nucleotides match TRBD2. Unmatched junction bases numbered 6, after V lost 4 bases and J lost 7 bases. Germline V gene data show CDR1 as SGHAT and CDR2 as FQNNGV. The CDR3 is made up of 15 amino acids.

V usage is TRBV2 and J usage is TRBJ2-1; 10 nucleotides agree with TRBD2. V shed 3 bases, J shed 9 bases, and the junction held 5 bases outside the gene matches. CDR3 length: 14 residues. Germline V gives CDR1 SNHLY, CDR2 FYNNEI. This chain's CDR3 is CASSEERGGSEQFF. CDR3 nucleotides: TGTGCCAGCAGTGAGGAGCGGGGGGGCAGTGAGCAGTTCTTC.

Here the CDR3 DNA reads TGTGCCACTTCCCCCAGCACAGATACGCAGTATTTT. Translating gives CATSPSTDTQYF. The chain is built from TRBV28 and TRBJ2-3; no reliable D call. Germline CDR1 reads MDHEN; CDR2 reads SYDVKM. Trimming left V 10 bases short and J 0 bases short, with 8 bases between. There are 12 residues in the CDR3. The whole variable domain, remainder taken from reference TRBV28 and TRBJ2-3, is DVKVTQSSRYLVKRTGEKVFLECVQDMDHENMFWYRQDPGLGLRLIYFSYDVKMKEKGDIPEGYSVSREKKERFSLILESASTNQTSMYLCATSPSTDTQYFGPGTRLTVL.

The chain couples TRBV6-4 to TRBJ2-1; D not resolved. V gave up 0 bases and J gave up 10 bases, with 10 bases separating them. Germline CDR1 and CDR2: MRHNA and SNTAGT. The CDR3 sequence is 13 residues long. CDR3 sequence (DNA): TGTGCCAGCAGTGACTCCTTAGGCTGGGAGCAGTTCTTC. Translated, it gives CASSDSLGWEQFF.

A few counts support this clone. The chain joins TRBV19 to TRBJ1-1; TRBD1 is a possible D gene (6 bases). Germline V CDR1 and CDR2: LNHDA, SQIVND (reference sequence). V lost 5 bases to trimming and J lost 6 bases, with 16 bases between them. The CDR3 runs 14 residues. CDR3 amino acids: CASSGQKGVAEAFF. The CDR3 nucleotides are TGTGCCAGTAGTGGACAGAAGGGGGTGGCTGAAGCTTTCTTT.

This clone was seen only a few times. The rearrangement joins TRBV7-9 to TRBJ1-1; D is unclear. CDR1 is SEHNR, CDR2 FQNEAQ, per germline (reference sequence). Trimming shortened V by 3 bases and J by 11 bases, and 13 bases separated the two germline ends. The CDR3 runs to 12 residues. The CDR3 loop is CASSLNTVAAFF. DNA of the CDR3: TGTGCCAGCAGCTTGAATACGGTGGCCGCTTTCTTT.

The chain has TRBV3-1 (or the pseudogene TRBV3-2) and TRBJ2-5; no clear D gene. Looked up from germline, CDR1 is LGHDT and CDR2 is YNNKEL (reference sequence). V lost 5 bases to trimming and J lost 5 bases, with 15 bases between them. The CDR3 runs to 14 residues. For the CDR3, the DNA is TGTGCCAGCAGCGCTCAGTCTTTCTCTGAGACCCAGTACTTC. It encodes CASSAQSFSETQYF.

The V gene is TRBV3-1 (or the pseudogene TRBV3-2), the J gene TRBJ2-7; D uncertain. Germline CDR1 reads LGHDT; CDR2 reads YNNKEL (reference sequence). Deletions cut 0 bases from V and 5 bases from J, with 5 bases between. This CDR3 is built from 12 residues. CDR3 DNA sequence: TGTGCCAGCAGCCAAGATCGCGACGAGCAGTACTTC. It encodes CASSQDRDEQYF.

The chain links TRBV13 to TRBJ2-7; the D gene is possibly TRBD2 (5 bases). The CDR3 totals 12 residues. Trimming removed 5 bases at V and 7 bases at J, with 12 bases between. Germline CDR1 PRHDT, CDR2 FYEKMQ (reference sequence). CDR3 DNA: TGTGCCAGCAGCCCGGACTCCCAGGAGCAGTACTTC. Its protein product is CASSPDSQEQYF.

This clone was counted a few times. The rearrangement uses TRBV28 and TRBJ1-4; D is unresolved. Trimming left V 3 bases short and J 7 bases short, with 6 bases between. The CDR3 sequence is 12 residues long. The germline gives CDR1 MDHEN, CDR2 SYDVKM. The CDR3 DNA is TGTGCCAGCAGTTTCGTAGGTGAAAAACTGTTTTTT. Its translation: CASSFVGEKLFF.

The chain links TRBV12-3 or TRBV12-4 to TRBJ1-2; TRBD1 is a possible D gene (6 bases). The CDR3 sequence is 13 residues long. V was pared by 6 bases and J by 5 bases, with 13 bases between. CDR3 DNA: TGTGCCAGCAGCCTGGACAGCGTTTATGGCTACACCTTC. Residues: CASSLDSVYGYTF.

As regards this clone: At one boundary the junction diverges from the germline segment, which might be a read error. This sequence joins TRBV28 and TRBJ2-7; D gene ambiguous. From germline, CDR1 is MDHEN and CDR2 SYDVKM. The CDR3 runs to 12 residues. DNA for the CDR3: TGTGCCAGCAGTTTCGCTGAGCCCGAGCGGTACTTC. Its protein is CASSFAEPERYF.